A selection of T cell receptor beta chains follows, all from one sample in a study of T cell repertoires in cytomegalovirus infection. Their cognate antigens are unknown. TCRdb re-analysed the reads in MiXCR, keeping a single row per CDR3 protein. This table has approximately 590,000 distinct CDR3 sequences, roughly 42% appearing once. Sequencing used cultured PBMCs, obtained from culture after CMV antigen stimulation. The origin of the receptors is a human donor in good health (CMV status not recorded). Some clones in this sample may be carry-over from other donors' samples. The CDR3 runs from the conserved cysteine through the conserved F or W. The order of the fields is clone size, V gene, CDR3 length, D gene, J gene, CDR3 protein, CDR3 DNA. D genes are given only for firm matches. Rows may omit the clone size; those that give it use once, few, many or a size class.

-	TRBV7-8	14	TRBD2	TRBJ2-5	CASILAGYEETQYF	TGTGCCAGCATCTTAGCGGGATACGAAGAGACCCAGTACTTC
-	TRBV12-3/TRBV12-4	13	-	TRBJ1-2	CASSLYRDYGYTF	TGTGCCAGCAGTTTATACAGGGACTATGGCTACACCTTC
-	TRBV12-3/TRBV12-4	16	-	TRBJ1-3	CASSRGLAGSGNTIYF	TGTGCCAGCTCCAGGGGACTCGCGGGCTCTGGAAACACCATATATTTT
-	TRBV11-3	14	-	TRBJ2-5	CASSLGSSQETQYF	TGTGCCAGCAGCTTAGGTTCGTCACAAGAGACCCAGTACTTC
-	TRBV12-3/TRBV12-4	15	TRBD2	TRBJ2-3	CASSFRLAGGNTQYF	TGTGCCAGCAGTTTCCGTCTAGCGGGGGGAAATACGCAGTATTTT
many	TRBV11-2	14	-	TRBJ2-1	CASSSTTGYNEQFF	TGTGCCAGCAGCTCAACAACAGGTTACAATGAGCAGTTCTTC
-	TRBV4-1	17	TRBD2	TRBJ2-1	CASSLGAGTSGINEQFF	TGCGCCAGCAGCCTAGGGGCGGGGACTAGCGGGATTAATGAGCAGTTCTTC
-	TRBV7-2	15	-	TRBJ2-1	CASSFQGSGYNEQFF	TGTGCCAGCAGCTTTCAGGGGTCTGGCTACAATGAGCAGTTCTTC
few	TRBV7-2	13	TRBD1	TRBJ1-2	CASSWDRVYGYTF	TGTGCCAGCAGCTGGGACAGGGTATACGGCTACACCTTC
-	TRBV27	16	-	TRBJ2-2	CASSSRAPYRSGELFF	TGTGCCAGCAGTTCCCGGGCCCCTTATAGATCCGGGGAGCTGTTTTTT
-	TRBV6-5	13	-	TRBJ1-3	CASREYGRNTIYF	TGTGCCAGCAGGGAGTATGGGCGAAACACCATATATTTT
few	TRBV27	15	-	TRBJ1-1	CASSMAGWGNTEAFF	TGTGCCAGCAGCATGGCAGGTTGGGGGAACACTGAAGCTTTCTTT
-	TRBV19	15	-	TRBJ1-1	CASSIRGTLNTEAFF	TGTGCCAGTAGTATAAGGGGGACCTTGAACACTGAAGCTTTCTTT
-	TRBV6-2/TRBV6-3	19	TRBD1	TRBJ1-5	CASSYSTLWDRGSNQPQHF	TGTGCCAGCAGTTACTCGACACTATGGGACAGGGGGTCCAATCAGCCCCAGCATTTT
few	TRBV29-1	16	-	TRBJ1-2	CSVEDRTEAVLYGYTF	TGCAGCGTTGAAGATAGGACAGAGGCGGTTCTATATGGCTACACCTTC
few	TRBV28	15	-	TRBJ2-5	CASIPLGVSQETQYF	TGTGCCAGCATCCCCCTTGGGGTCTCGCAAGAGACCCAGTACTTC
-	TRBV7-2	15	TRBD1	TRBJ2-5	CASSLALPQGETQYF	TGTGCCAGCAGCTTAGCGCTACCACAGGGGGAGACCCAGTACTTC
-	TRBV29-1	13	TRBD2	TRBJ2-1	CSVGTSGHNEQFF	TGCAGCGTTGGAACTAGCGGGCACAATGAGCAGTTCTTC
-	TRBV6-8	14	TRBD1	TRBJ1-2	CASSRTGFRRGYTF	TGTGCCAGCAGTCGGACAGGGTTTCGGCGTGGCTACACCTTC
-	TRBV7-8	15	-	TRBJ2-2	CASSLGTSYTGELFF	TGTGCCAGCAGCTTAGGAACATCCTACACCGGGGAGCTGTTTTTT
-	TRBV7-2	14	-	TRBJ2-7	CASSSRSGADEQYF	TGTGCCAGCAGCTCGAGAAGTGGGGCGGACGAGCAGTACTTC
few	TRBV12-3/TRBV12-4	11	-	TRBJ2-3	CASSNYPTQYF	TGTGCCAGCAGTAACTACCCGACGCAGTATTTT
few	TRBV6-6	15	TRBD1	TRBJ2-2	CASSRTGQNTGELFF	TGTGCCAGCAGCCGGACAGGGCAGAACACCGGGGAGCTGTTTTTT
-	TRBV19	14	-	TRBJ1-5	CARAGTDSNQPQHF	TGTGCCAGAGCCGGGACGGATAGCAATCAGCCCCAGCATTTT
-	TRBV20-1	16	TRBD2	TRBJ2-2	CSARIAGAVNTGELFF	TGCAGTGCTAGAATAGCGGGAGCGGTAAACACCGGGGAGCTGTTTTTT
-	TRBV19	17	-	TRBJ1-1	CASRQGSTKYEHTEAFF	TGTGCCAGTAGACAGGGCTCGACTAAATACGAACACACTGAAGCTTTCTTT
few	TRBV28	18	-	TRBJ1-5	CASSLYFGADLSNQPQHF	TGTGCCAGCAGTTTATATTTCGGGGCAGACCTTAGCAATCAGCCCCAGCATTTT
few	TRBV11-2	14	-	TRBJ2-1	CASRPIRGDNEQFF	TGTGCCAGCAGACCGATAAGGGGGGACAATGAGCAGTTCTTC
-	TRBV6-1	16	TRBD2	TRBJ2-2	CASSYGTSGSSGELFF	TGTGCCAGCAGTTATGGGACTAGCGGGAGTTCCGGGGAGCTGTTTTTT
-	TRBV13	14	-	TRBJ2-3	CASSSRINTDTQYF	TGTGCCAGCAGTTCCAGGATCAACACAGATACGCAGTATTTT
-	TRBV20-1	14	-	TRBJ2-4	CSAAARLAKNIQYF	TGCAGTGCTGCAGCCCGCTTAGCCAAAAACATTCAGTACTTC
few	TRBV7-2	16	-	TRBJ2-7	CASSLVGGGGTYEQYF	TGTGCCAGCAGCTTAGTAGGTGGCGGGGGCACCTACGAGCAGTACTTC
-	TRBV12-3/TRBV12-4	14	-	TRBJ2-2	CASSWGPNTGELFF	TGTGCCAGCAGTTGGGGCCCGAACACCGGGGAGCTGTTTTTT
once	TRBV18	13	-	TRBJ2-7	CASSPAGLNEQYF	TGTGCCAGCTCACCAGCAGGACTGAACGAGCAGTACTTC
-	TRBV7-2	14	TRBD1	TRBJ1-2	CASSTQRGHYGYTF	TGTGCCAGCAGCACCCAGAGGGGGCACTATGGCTACACCTTC
once	TRBV18	14	TRBD1	TRBJ2-7	CASSLNRGLYEQYF	TGTGCCAGCTCACTTAACAGGGGGCTCTACGAGCAGTACTTC
few	TRBV11-2	11	-	TRBJ2-1	CASSSLREQFF	TGTGCCAGCAGCTCCCTACGAGAGCAGTTCTTC
-	TRBV19	13	-	TRBJ1-2	CASSIQGPYGYTF	TGTGCCAGTAGTATACAGGGGCCCTATGGCTACACCTTC
few	TRBV10-3	15	TRBD1	TRBJ1-6	CAISDVGAGGSPLHF	TGTGCCATCAGTGACGTGGGGGCAGGGGGTTCACCCCTCCACTTT
once	TRBV19	13	-	TRBJ2-7	CASSADLSYEQYF	TGTGCCAGTAGTGCGGACTTAAGCTACGAGCAGTACTTC
few	TRBV19	14	-	TRBJ2-5	CASSASSPVETQYF	TGTGCCAGTAGTGCATCTAGCCCGGTGGAGACCCAGTACTTC
few	TRBV29-1	10	-	TRBJ2-3	CSVEADTQYF	TGCAGCGTTGAAGCAGATACGCAGTATTTT
few	TRBV7-6	14	TRBD1	TRBJ2-1	CASSSGTGSTEQFF	TGTGCCAGCAGTTCCGGGACAGGGTCCACTGAGCAGTTCTTC
-	TRBV3-1	14	-	TRBJ2-2	CASSQVDYTGELFF	TGTGCCAGCAGCCAAGTTGACTACACCGGGGAGCTGTTTTTT
few	TRBV11-2	16	-	TRBJ2-7	CASSLGLRQDSYEQYF	TGTGCCAGCAGCTTAGGACTCCGTCAGGACTCCTACGAGCAGTACTTC
-	TRBV6-1	17	-	TRBJ1-1	CASSDGEIRRTNTEAFF	TGTGCCAGCAGTGACGGGGAAATTCGGCGAACTAACACTGAAGCTTTCTTT
-	TRBV11-2	15	-	TRBJ2-3	CASSSLGGYTDTQYF	TGTGCCAGCAGCTCACTCGGGGGTTACACAGATACGCAGTATTTT
-	TRBV24-1	11	-	TRBJ1-1	CATSLGAVYFF	TGTGCCACCAGTCTGGGGGCAGTTTATTTCTTT
-	TRBV7-9	15	-	TRBJ2-5	CASSLQSYGGETQYF	TGTGCCAGCAGCCTCCAGTCATACGGGGGAGAGACCCAGTACTTC
-	TRBV12-3/TRBV12-4	14	-	TRBJ1-1	CASSSVWGGTEAFF	TGTGCCAGCAGTTCGGTTTGGGGAGGGACTGAAGCTTTCTTT
-	TRBV6-1	17	TRBD1	TRBJ2-1	CASSQQNPGQGMDEQFF	TGTGCCAGCAGTCAACAAAACCCGGGACAGGGGATGGATGAGCAGTTCTTC